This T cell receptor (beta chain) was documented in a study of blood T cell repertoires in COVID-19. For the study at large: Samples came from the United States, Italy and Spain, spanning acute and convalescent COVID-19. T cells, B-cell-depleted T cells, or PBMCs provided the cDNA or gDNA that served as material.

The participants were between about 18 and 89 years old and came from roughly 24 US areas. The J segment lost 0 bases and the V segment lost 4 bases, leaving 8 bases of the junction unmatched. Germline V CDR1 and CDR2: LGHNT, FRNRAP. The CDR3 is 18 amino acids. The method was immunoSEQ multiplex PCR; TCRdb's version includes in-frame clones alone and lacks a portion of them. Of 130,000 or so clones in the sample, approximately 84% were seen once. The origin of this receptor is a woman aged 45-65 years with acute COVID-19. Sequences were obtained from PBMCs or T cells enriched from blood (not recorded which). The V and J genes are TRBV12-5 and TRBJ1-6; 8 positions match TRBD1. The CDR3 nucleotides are TGTGCTAGTGGTTCCCCGACAGGGGAAATCTCCTATAATTCACCCCTCCACTTT. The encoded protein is CASGSPTGEISYNSPLHF.